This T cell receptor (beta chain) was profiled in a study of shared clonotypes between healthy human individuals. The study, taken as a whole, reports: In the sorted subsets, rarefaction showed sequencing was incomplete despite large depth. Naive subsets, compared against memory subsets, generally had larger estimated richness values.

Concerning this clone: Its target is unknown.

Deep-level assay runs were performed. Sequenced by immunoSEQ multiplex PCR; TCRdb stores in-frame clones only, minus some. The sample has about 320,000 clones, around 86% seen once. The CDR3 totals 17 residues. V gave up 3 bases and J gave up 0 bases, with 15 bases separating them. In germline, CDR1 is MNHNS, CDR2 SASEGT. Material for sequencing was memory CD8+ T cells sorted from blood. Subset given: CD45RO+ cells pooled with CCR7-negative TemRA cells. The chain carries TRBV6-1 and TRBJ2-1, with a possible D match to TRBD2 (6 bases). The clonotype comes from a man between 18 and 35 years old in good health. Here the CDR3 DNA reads TGTGCCAGCAGTGATGCAGCGGGCCGAAGCTCCTACAATGAGCAGTTCTTC. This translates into CASSDAAGRSSYNEQFF.